This T cell receptor (beta chain) was captured by sequencing in a study of blood T cell repertoires in COVID-19. Study-wide context: From T cells, B-cell-depleted T cells, or PBMCs came the material, which was cDNA or gDNA.

J lost 2 bases, V lost 4 bases, and 2 bases had no gene match. The germline V gene encodes CDR1 LGHDT and CDR2 YNNKEL (reference sequence). The CDR3 extends over 14 amino acids. Participants were aged about 18 to 89 years from approximately 23 US areas. Exposed enrollees encountered a COVID-19 case at some point within 2 weeks before study entry. The authors' processing: Scientists estimated how many nucleated cells there were by amplifying reference gene primers. TCRdb's table, derived via immunoSEQ multiplex PCR, lists solely in-frame clones and lacks some. V and J calls plus clone size are reproduced from that table; the DNA served to infer D and trimming. The repertoire holds about 150,000 clones, with approximately 80% as singletons.

The clonotype comes from a man in his 70s who had been exposed to COVID-19. V and J are TRBV3-1 (or the pseudogene TRBV3-2) and TRBJ1-5; 7 positions agree with TRBD1. The sequenced material came from PBMCs or T cells enriched from blood (not recorded which). For the CDR3, the DNA is TGTGCCAGCAGCCCTACAGGGGGCAATCAGCCCCAGCATTTT. Its translation: CASSPTGGNQPQHF.